This TCR beta chain was profiled in a study of lymphopenia after photon versus proton radiotherapy. In regard to this clone: Its antigen is undetermined.

With 0 bases clipped from V and 3 bases from J, the junction kept 4 bases outside the gene matches. CDR1 GTSNPN and CDR2 SVGIG come from the germline V gene (reference sequence). There are 15 residues in the CDR3. Study-wide results and caveats: In patients who died, overall survival fell as post-nadir TCR diversity dropped more. After the lymphocyte nadir, photon-treated repertoires showed oligoclonal expansion, especially of CD8+ Temra cells. Better survival with proton therapy was suggested as possible, not demonstrated. Proton therapy kept repertoires fairly stable, unlike photons, which gained effector/memory cells.

Sequencing used immunoSEQ multiplex PCR; TCRdb keeps in-frame clones, though not all of them. This table holds fewer than 20,000 clones, around nine tenths found once. This clonotype was obtained from a man in his 70s with pancreatic cancer. The sequencing used peripheral blood, collected from a patient treated with proton-based radiotherapy. The chain carries TRBV30 and TRBJ1-4; TRBD1 agrees at 7 bases. The CDR3 nucleotides read TGTGCCTGGAGTGTACCAACAGGGGCTAATGAAAAACTGTTTTTT. Amino acids: CAWSVPTGANEKLFF.